What follows describes a single T cell receptor beta chain. The target of this receptor is not known. Base qualities are missing; no much larger clone stands one base away. From V the trimming removes 8 bases and from J it removes 3 bases, while the gene matches leave 7 bases of the junction unaccounted for. As encoded in the germline V gene, CDR1 is MNHEY while CDR2 is SVGAGI. The CDR3 runs 14 amino acids, cysteine and phenylalanine included. The entry retains the CDR3 DNA only, 42 bases that are in frame from base 1. This record comes from a study of control samples from healthy donors and cancer patients (dated by TCRdb to 2019 to 2021). Library construction relied on the immunoSEQ multiplex PCR assay. The table was pulled from immuneACCESS by TCRdb, which kept in-frame rearrangements only. Such tables lose some clones; where checked, under half of the loss comes from unresolved V genes, and the rest has no known cause. The sample table lists about 82,000 clones, approximately 89% of them with a count of one. The ten top clones hold more than 15% of the sample.

The chain is made from TRBV6-5 and TRBJ1-2; 9 junctional bases match TRBD1. The TCR comes from a man in his fifties in good health. Material: blood. CDR3 loop: CASLGQGRDYGYTF. The DNA sequence is as follows: TGTGCCAGCCTCGGACAGGGGCGCGACTATGGCTACACCTTC.